This TCR beta chain was identified during a study of blood T cell repertoires in COVID-19. Background on the study: Some COVID-19 samples were acute and others convalescent; all came from the United States, Italy and Spain. PBMCs, B-cell-depleted T cells, or T cells provided the cDNA or gDNA that made up the material.

Original processing notes: How many nucleated cells were present was estimated from reference gene primer amplification. Generated by immunoSEQ multiplex PCR, the TCRdb table keeps only in-frame clones and is missing some. The D gene and trimming were derived from the DNA, and the V and J assignments and clone size from that table. Of approximately 150,000 clones listed, 84% are singletons. The V gene lost 0 bases and the J gene lost 8 bases, with 15 bases spanning the gap. Germline CDR1 is SGDLS and CDR2 is YYNGEE. The CDR3 extends over 15 amino acids. This sequence joins TRBV9 and TRBJ1-5, with D tentatively TRBD1 (6 bases). Sequencing input: peripheral blood. The TCR comes from a man aged 65 to 85 with acute or convalescent COVID-19. CDR3 in DNA: TGTGCCAGCAGCGTAGACGGCCAGGGGAGGGAGCCCCAGCATTTT. Amino acids: CASSVDGQGREPQHF.